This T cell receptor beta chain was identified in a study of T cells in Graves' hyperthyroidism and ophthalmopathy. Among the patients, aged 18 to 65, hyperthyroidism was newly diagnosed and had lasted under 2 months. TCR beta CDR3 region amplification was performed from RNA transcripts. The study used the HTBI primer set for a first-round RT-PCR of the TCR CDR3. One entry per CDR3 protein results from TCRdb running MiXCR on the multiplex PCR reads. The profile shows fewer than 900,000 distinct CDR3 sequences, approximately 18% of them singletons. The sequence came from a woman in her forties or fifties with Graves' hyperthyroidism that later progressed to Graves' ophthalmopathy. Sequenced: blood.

As DNA, the CDR3 is TGTGCCAGCACCCCCTCGGCGGCGGCTTCAAATGAGCAGTTCTTC. Translation gives CASTPSAAASNEQFF. This chain joins TRBV6-1 and TRBJ2-1; D gene uncertain. Germline CDR1 reads MNHNS; CDR2 reads SASEGT. The germline V and J ends were trimmed by 7 bases and 7 bases, with 20 bases remaining between them. The CDR3 contains 15 residues.